This is a list of T cell receptor beta chains from one sample in a study of blood T cell repertoires in COVID-19. The repertoire was sequenced with immunoSEQ multiplex PCR; TCRdb's copy has only in-frame clones and lacks some. The sample lists under 150,000 clones; around four fifths were seen once. Specimen: peripheral blood. Receptors were obtained from a man in his forties or fifties with active or convalescent COVID-19. The CDR3 runs from the conserved cysteine through the conserved F or W. The order of the fields is D gene, J gene, CDR3 length, clone size, V gene, CDR3 DNA, CDR3 protein. D genes are given only for firm matches. For some rows the clone size is stated as once, few or many, or as a class when expanded; others skip it.

d_call: NA; j_call: TRBJ1-5; cdr3_length: 14; clone_size: NA; v_call: TRBV27; cdr3_nt: TGTGCCAGCAGTTCGAACAGGAACAATCAGCCCCAGCATTTT; cdr3_aa: CASSSNRNNQPQHF
d_call: NA; j_call: TRBJ2-4; cdr3_length: 13; clone_size: NA; v_call: TRBV11-2; cdr3_nt: TGTGCCAGCAGCTTACCGACAACCCCCATTCAGTACTTC; cdr3_aa: CASSLPTTPIQYF
d_call: TRBD1; j_call: TRBJ2-3; cdr3_length: 15; clone_size: NA; v_call: TRBV7-9; cdr3_nt: TGTGCCAGCAGCGAGGCGGGACAGGGTCCAGATACGCAGTATTTT; cdr3_aa: CASSEAGQGPDTQYF
d_call: TRBD1; j_call: TRBJ1-4; cdr3_length: 15; clone_size: once; v_call: TRBV7-9; cdr3_nt: TGTGCCAGCAGCTCCGGACAGGGGCCGTCTGAAAAACTGTTTTTT; cdr3_aa: CASSSGQGPSEKLFF
d_call: NA; j_call: TRBJ1-3; cdr3_length: 13; clone_size: NA; v_call: TRBV6-1; cdr3_nt: TGTGCCAGCAGTGAACAGGGAGGAAACACCATATATTTT; cdr3_aa: CASSEQGGNTIYF
d_call: TRBD1; j_call: TRBJ2-3; cdr3_length: 14; clone_size: NA; v_call: TRBV6-2/TRBV6-3; cdr3_nt: TGTGCCAGCAGTCCAGGGACAGTCGGAGATACGCAGTATTTT; cdr3_aa: CASSPGTVGDTQYF
d_call: TRBD1; j_call: TRBJ2-6; cdr3_length: 16; clone_size: NA; v_call: TRBV11-2; cdr3_nt: TGTGCCAGCAGCGAATACAGGGGAGAGGGGGCCAACGTCCTGACTTTC; cdr3_aa: CASSEYRGEGANVLTF
d_call: NA; j_call: TRBJ2-1; cdr3_length: 15; clone_size: NA; v_call: TRBV2; cdr3_nt: TGTGCCAGCAGTGTTACACAGAGGGTTTACAATGAGCAGTTCTTC; cdr3_aa: CASSVTQRVYNEQFF
d_call: TRBD1; j_call: TRBJ1-4; cdr3_length: 15; clone_size: few; v_call: TRBV6-5; cdr3_nt: TGTGCCAGCAGTTACTCCGGGGACAGGGGGCGGGAACTGTTTTTT; cdr3_aa: CASSYSGDRGRELFF
d_call: NA; j_call: TRBJ1-1; cdr3_length: 14; clone_size: NA; v_call: TRBV7-2; cdr3_nt: TGTGCCAGCAGCTTAGCCCAGATGAACACTGAAGCTTTCTTT; cdr3_aa: CASSLAQMNTEAFF
d_call: TRBD2; j_call: TRBJ2-2; cdr3_length: 17; clone_size: NA; v_call: TRBV6-6; cdr3_nt: TGTGCCAGCAGTCCCAGGCTAGCGGGGTCGAACACCGGGGAGCTGTTTTTT; cdr3_aa: CASSPRLAGSNTGELFF
d_call: TRBD2; j_call: TRBJ2-7; cdr3_length: 15; clone_size: NA; v_call: TRBV9; cdr3_nt: TGTGCCAGCAGCGTAGCTACGGCTAGCGGAAACGAGCAGTACTTC; cdr3_aa: CASSVATASGNEQYF
d_call: TRBD1; j_call: TRBJ2-7; cdr3_length: 15; clone_size: NA; v_call: TRBV13; cdr3_nt: TGTGCCAGCAGCTTAGAGGGCAGGGGGCGCGACGAGCAGTACTTC; cdr3_aa: CASSLEGRGRDEQYF
d_call: TRBD1; j_call: TRBJ1-6; cdr3_length: 15; clone_size: NA; v_call: TRBV12-5; cdr3_nt: TGTGCTAGTGGCACAATAAACAGGGGCGGTTCACCCCTCCACTTT; cdr3_aa: CASGTINRGGSPLHF
d_call: TRBD2; j_call: TRBJ2-3; cdr3_length: 17; clone_size: NA; v_call: TRBV5-4; cdr3_nt: TGTGCCAGCAGCCCAGGGACTAGCGGGACAATCACAGATACGCAGTATTTT; cdr3_aa: CASSPGTSGTITDTQYF
d_call: NA; j_call: TRBJ1-4; cdr3_length: 14; clone_size: NA; v_call: TRBV7-2; cdr3_nt: TGTGCCAGCAGCCTCATCGGGGTCCATGAAAAACTGTTTTTT; cdr3_aa: CASSLIGVHEKLFF
d_call: TRBD1; j_call: TRBJ2-1; cdr3_length: 15; clone_size: NA; v_call: TRBV5-1; cdr3_nt: TGCGCCAGCAGCATGGGACAGGGGATCTACAATGAGCAGTTCTTC; cdr3_aa: CASSMGQGIYNEQFF
d_call: TRBD2; j_call: TRBJ2-5; cdr3_length: 16; clone_size: NA; v_call: TRBV9; cdr3_nt: TGTGCCAGCAGCGTAGTGGTAGCGGGGGGGCAAGAGACCCAGTACTTC; cdr3_aa: CASSVVVAGGQETQYF
d_call: NA; j_call: TRBJ2-3; cdr3_length: 12; clone_size: NA; v_call: TRBV3-1/TRBV3-2; cdr3_nt: TGTGCCAGCAGCCAAAGGGGAGATACGCAGTATTTT; cdr3_aa: CASSQRGDTQYF
d_call: NA; j_call: TRBJ2-5; cdr3_length: 13; clone_size: NA; v_call: TRBV27; cdr3_nt: TGTGCCAGCAGACCCTCGGGCCAAGAGACCCAGTACTTC; cdr3_aa: CASRPSGQETQYF
d_call: TRBD1; j_call: TRBJ1-4; cdr3_length: 13; clone_size: NA; v_call: TRBV2; cdr3_nt: TGTGCCAGCACCAGGACAGGAGGAGAAAAACTGTTTTTT; cdr3_aa: CASTRTGGEKLFF
d_call: TRBD2; j_call: TRBJ2-2; cdr3_length: 15; clone_size: few; v_call: TRBV6-5; cdr3_nt: TGTGCCGCAGGACTAGCTGGCGGGGGCACCGGGGAGCTGTTTTTT; cdr3_aa: CAAGLAGGGTGELFF
d_call: TRBD2; j_call: TRBJ2-2; cdr3_length: 15; clone_size: NA; v_call: TRBV2; cdr3_nt: TGTGCCAGCACGCGAATAGCGGGGGCCACCGGGGAGCTGTTTTTT; cdr3_aa: CASTRIAGATGELFF
d_call: NA; j_call: TRBJ1-1; cdr3_length: 14; clone_size: once; v_call: TRBV3-1/TRBV3-2; cdr3_nt: TGTGCCAGCAGCCAATCGGGACACCACACTGAAGCTTTCTTT; cdr3_aa: CASSQSGHHTEAFF
d_call: TRBD1; j_call: TRBJ1-2; cdr3_length: 15; clone_size: NA; v_call: TRBV9; cdr3_nt: TGTGCCAGCAGCGACCCGACAGGGGGTAGTTATGGCTACACCTTC; cdr3_aa: CASSDPTGGSYGYTF
d_call: NA; j_call: TRBJ2-1; cdr3_length: 14; clone_size: NA; v_call: TRBV29-1; cdr3_nt: TGCAGCGTTGAGGGGCACACTTCCTACAATGAGCAGTTCTTC; cdr3_aa: CSVEGHTSYNEQFF
d_call: NA; j_call: TRBJ1-5; cdr3_length: 15; clone_size: once; v_call: TRBV6-6; cdr3_nt: TGTGCCAGCAGTTCTCAGGAAGGGGTGTTAATGCCCCAGCATTTT; cdr3_aa: CASSSQEGVLMPQHF
d_call: NA; j_call: TRBJ1-1; cdr3_length: 15; clone_size: NA; v_call: TRBV11-2; cdr3_nt: TGTGCCAGCAGCCTCGCCGGGACACAATACACTGAAGCTTTCTTT; cdr3_aa: CASSLAGTQYTEAFF
d_call: TRBD2; j_call: TRBJ2-1; cdr3_length: 13; clone_size: NA; v_call: TRBV4-3; cdr3_nt: TGCGCCAGCAGCAACGGGGGGTACAATGAGCAGTTCTTC; cdr3_aa: CASSNGGYNEQFF
d_call: NA; j_call: TRBJ2-5; cdr3_length: 13; clone_size: NA; v_call: TRBV3-1/TRBV3-2; cdr3_nt: TGTGCCAGCAGCTTAGAGGCGTCGGAGACCCAGTACTTC; cdr3_aa: CASSLEASETQYF
d_call: NA; j_call: TRBJ1-3; cdr3_length: 14; clone_size: once; v_call: TRBV5-1; cdr3_nt: TGCGCCAGCAGCTTGGAGGGGTATGGAAACACCATATATTTT; cdr3_aa: CASSLEGYGNTIYF
d_call: TRBD1; j_call: TRBJ1-1; cdr3_length: 14; clone_size: NA; v_call: TRBV18; cdr3_nt: TGTGCCAGCTCACGACAGGGGGAGAACACTGAAGCTTTCTTT; cdr3_aa: CASSRQGENTEAFF
d_call: TRBD1; j_call: TRBJ2-6; cdr3_length: 16; clone_size: once; v_call: TRBV2; cdr3_nt: TGTGCCAGCGCCGGGACAGGGCTCTCTGGGGCCAACGTCCTGACTTTC; cdr3_aa: CASAGTGLSGANVLTF
d_call: TRBD2; j_call: TRBJ2-1; cdr3_length: 18; clone_size: NA; v_call: TRBV19; cdr3_nt: TGTGCCAGTAGTATTAGCGGGGGGGCCTATCTCACCGACAATGAGCAGTTCTTC; cdr3_aa: CASSISGGAYLTDNEQFF
d_call: TRBD2; j_call: TRBJ2-3; cdr3_length: 15; clone_size: NA; v_call: TRBV10-3; cdr3_nt: TGTGCCATCAGTGAAGGGACTAGCGGGGGAGATACGCAGTATTTT; cdr3_aa: CAISEGTSGGDTQYF
d_call: TRBD1; j_call: TRBJ2-5; cdr3_length: 13; clone_size: NA; v_call: TRBV6-4; cdr3_nt: TGTGCCAGCAGTACAGGGGTAGGAGAGACCCAGTACTTC; cdr3_aa: CASSTGVGETQYF
d_call: NA; j_call: TRBJ2-5; cdr3_length: 13; clone_size: NA; v_call: TRBV30; cdr3_nt: TGTGCCTGTACTTATGGCGGACAAGAGACCCAGTACTTC; cdr3_aa: CACTYGGQETQYF
d_call: NA; j_call: TRBJ1-2; cdr3_length: 15; clone_size: NA; v_call: TRBV2; cdr3_nt: TGTGCCAGCAGTCCGTGGGGAGGCGCTAACTATGGCTACACCTTC; cdr3_aa: CASSPWGGANYGYTF
d_call: NA; j_call: TRBJ2-7; cdr3_length: 11; clone_size: NA; v_call: TRBV5-8; cdr3_nt: TGTGCCAGCAGCTTCAGATACGAGCAGTACTTC; cdr3_aa: CASSFRYEQYF
d_call: NA; j_call: TRBJ1-2; cdr3_length: 15; clone_size: NA; v_call: TRBV4-1; cdr3_nt: TGCGCCAGCAGCCAAGAGGCAACAGTCGTGCTTGGCTACACCTTC; cdr3_aa: CASSQEATVVLGYTF
d_call: NA; j_call: TRBJ2-2; cdr3_length: 14; clone_size: NA; v_call: TRBV30; cdr3_nt: TGTGCCTGGAATAGACAGGTCGACACCGGGGAGCTGTTTTTT; cdr3_aa: CAWNRQVDTGELFF
d_call: NA; j_call: TRBJ1-5; cdr3_length: 17; clone_size: once; v_call: TRBV6-1; cdr3_nt: TGTGCCAGCAGTGCCCGGGAAGGCAGGGGTAGCAATCAGCCCCAGCATTTT; cdr3_aa: CASSAREGRGSNQPQHF
d_call: TRBD1; j_call: TRBJ2-3; cdr3_length: 16; clone_size: NA; v_call: TRBV6-1; cdr3_nt: TGTGCCAGCAGTGTGTGGGACAGCCCTAGCACAGATACGCAGTATTTT; cdr3_aa: CASSVWDSPSTDTQYF
d_call: NA; j_call: TRBJ1-2; cdr3_length: 14; clone_size: NA; v_call: TRBV5-1; cdr3_nt: TGCGCCTTAATATCCGGGATCACTAACTATGGCTACACCTTC; cdr3_aa: CALISGITNYGYTF
d_call: NA; j_call: TRBJ2-7; cdr3_length: 13; clone_size: NA; v_call: TRBV27; cdr3_nt: TGTGCCAGCAGTTTCGGGGGTTTGAGGGAGCAGTACTTC; cdr3_aa: CASSFGGLREQYF
d_call: NA; j_call: TRBJ1-4; cdr3_length: 16; clone_size: NA; v_call: TRBV5-1; cdr3_nt: TGCGCCAGCAGCTTGGGTGGAAGCGCAACTAATGAAAAACTGTTTTTT; cdr3_aa: CASSLGGSATNEKLFF
d_call: NA; j_call: TRBJ1-1; cdr3_length: 14; clone_size: NA; v_call: TRBV19; cdr3_nt: TGTGCCAGTAGTATTCAAGCGGCAAACACTGAAGCTTTCTTT; cdr3_aa: CASSIQAANTEAFF
d_call: NA; j_call: TRBJ1-2; cdr3_length: 12; clone_size: NA; v_call: TRBV6-5; cdr3_nt: TGTGCCAGCAGTACGGGGGACTATGGCTACACCTTC; cdr3_aa: CASSTGDYGYTF
d_call: NA; j_call: TRBJ2-3; cdr3_length: 15; clone_size: NA; v_call: TRBV9; cdr3_nt: TGTGCCAGCAGCGTAGGGGGACACGGCACAGATACGCAGTATTTT; cdr3_aa: CASSVGGHGTDTQYF
d_call: TRBD2; j_call: TRBJ2-7; cdr3_length: 14; clone_size: NA; v_call: TRBV30; cdr3_nt: TGTGCCTGGAGTGTAGTACTAGCGGGTGGCGAGCAGTACTTC; cdr3_aa: CAWSVVLAGGEQYF
d_call: NA; j_call: TRBJ2-7; cdr3_length: 13; clone_size: NA; v_call: TRBV18; cdr3_nt: TGTGCCAGCTCACCAGAGAATTCCTACGAGCAGTACTTC; cdr3_aa: CASSPENSYEQYF
d_call: NA; j_call: TRBJ2-3; cdr3_length: 15; clone_size: NA; v_call: TRBV30; cdr3_nt: TGTGCCTGGAAGATTAACAGTGCTGTTATAGATACGCAGTATTTT; cdr3_aa: CAWKINSAVIDTQYF